A single sample is the source of the 26 T cell receptor beta chains below, sequenced in a study of Graves' ophthalmopathy and Graves' hyperthyroidism listed by TCRdb under 2018. TCRdb records Illumina HiSeq 2000 as the sequencer. For repertoire sequencing, TCR beta CDR3 regions were amplified from RNA transcripts. The first round of RT-PCR was done with HTBI primers and the Qiagen OneStep RT-PCR kit, and was followed by a second round of multiplex PCR, then size selection and purification. TCRdb trimmed the raw reads at Q25, called clones with MiXCR and kept productive beta chains. Rows are combined by CDR3 protein, so each entry shows the most common genes and DNA. In all, the sample holds roughly 410,000 distinct CDR3 sequences, and 15% to 17% of those were seen once. Around 6.6% of the sample belongs to the ten largest clones. Sequenced material: peripheral blood. The receptors were gathered from a woman between 18 and 29 years old with stable Graves' hyperthyroidism. Donor details come from another sample of the same person, matched by shared clones.

J is TRBJ2-7 and V is TRBV6-1; D unclear. CDR1 and CDR2 (germline): MNHNS, SASEGT. Trimming stripped 7 bases from V and 3 bases from J, with 19 bases between. The CDR3 runs 15 residues. DNA for the CDR3: TGTGCCAGCACCAGGATGGCCGAATTTAGCTACGAGCAGTACTTC. The encoded protein is CASTRMAEFSYEQYF.

In this sample, this clonotype turned up many times. The V and J genes are TRBV6-4 and TRBJ1-5; D ambiguous. CDR3 size: 14 residues. Trimming cost V 2 bases and J 4 bases, with 9 bases left between them. Per germline, CDR1 MRHNA and CDR2 SNTAGT. CDR3: CASSDPNANQPQHF. DNA of the CDR3: TGTGCCAGCAGTGACCCCAACGCTAATCAGCCCCAGCATTTT.

This clonotype was recorded many times. DNA of the CDR3: TGTGCCATCACCCCTTCCCAGGGGGCGAACACCGGGGAGCTGTTTTTT. As protein: CAITPSQGANTGELFF. The J gene is TRBJ2-2, the V gene TRBV10-3; TRBD1 matches 7 bases. Germline CDR1 reads ENHRY; CDR2 reads SYGVKD. V was clipped by 7 bases and J by 0 bases; unmatched bases: 8. This CDR3 has 16 amino acids.

The table lists this clonotype with many counts. The chain joins TRBV12-3 or TRBV12-4 to TRBJ2-7, with 12 nucleotides matching TRBD2. The V and J ends lost 5 bases and 4 bases, in that order; junction bases with no gene match: 3. CDR3 size: 14 residues. The CDR3 DNA reads as TGTGCCAGCAGTACGGGACTAGCGGGTTACGAGCAGTACTTC. This encodes CASSTGLAGYEQYF.

In its sample, this clonotype was seen many times. The chain is built from TRBV5-5 and TRBJ2-7; D unclear. Looked up from germline, CDR1 is SGHKS and CDR2 is YYEKEE (reference sequence). V was trimmed by 1 base and J by 4 bases, leaving 9 bases between them. CDR3 length equals 13 residues. The CDR3, as DNA: TGTGCCAGCAGCTTGTCTGGGATTTACGAGCAGTACTTC. This translates into CASSLSGIYEQYF. The full variable domain, in which reference TRBV5-5 and TRBJ2-7 provide the parts outside the CDR3, is DAGVTQSPTHLIKTRGQQVTLRCSPISGHKSVSWYQQVLGQGPQFIFQYYEKEERGRGNFPDRFSARQFPNYSSELNVNALLLGDSALYLCASSLSGIYEQYFGPGTRLTVT.

CDR3 amino acids: CASSQDLWDGHSGNTIYF. CDR3 sequence (DNA): TGTGCCAGCAGCCAAGATCTTTGGGACGGACACTCTGGAAACACCATATATTTT. The chain employs TRBV3-1 and TRBJ1-3, with D perhaps TRBD1 (5 bases). Germline values: CDR1 LGHDT, CDR2 YNNKEL (reference sequence). V lost 0 bases, J lost 0 bases, and 15 bases lay in between. CDR3 length equals 18 residues.

This sequence joins TRBV6-2 or TRBV6-3 and TRBJ2-2; D gene uncertain. V was cut by 7 bases and J by 0 bases, with 9 bases left in between. Germline assignment: CDR1 MNHEY and CDR2 SVGEGT. The CDR3 has 14 amino acids. The CDR3 region has the DNA TGTGCCAGCAATAAAAAGTCGAACACCGGGGAGCTGTTTTTT. This codes for CASNKKSNTGELFF.

This clonotype was counted at least ten times. Sequence at one end of the junction differs from germline and may be a read error. CDR3 loop: CASSYRGGRGTGELFF. CDR3 nucleotide sequence: TGTGCCAGCAGTTACCGTGGCGGGAGGGGAACCGGGGAACTGTTTTTT. The chain recombines TRBV6-5 with TRBJ2-2, with TRBD2 matching 9 bases. Germline CDR1 and CDR2: MNHEY and SVGAGI. This CDR3 spans 16 amino acids.

V gene TRBV25-1 combines with J gene TRBJ1-2, with a tentative D call TRBD1 (5 bases). The CDR3 is made up of 12 amino acids. The germline CDR1 and CDR2 sequences are MGHDK and SYGVNS. The V end was cut by 4 bases, the J end by 6 bases, with 9 bases between. The DNA for the CDR3 is TGTGCCAGCAGTGGATGGGGGAATGGCTACACCTTC. Protein product: CASSGWGNGYTF.

This clonotype occurred a few times. V and J are TRBV20-1 and TRBJ2-3; 9 nucleotides agree with TRBD1. The CDR3 has 13 residues. Germline V gene lookup returns CDR1 DFQATT and CDR2 SNEGSKA (reference sequence). The V segment lost 6 bases and the J segment 4 bases; nucleotides outside the gene matches: 5. The chain's CDR3 is CSAGQGSPDTQYF. CDR3 nucleotide sequence: TGCAGTGCGGGACAGGGTAGCCCAGATACGCAGTATTTT.

This clonotype was counted at least ten times. This chain connects TRBV7-2 to TRBJ2-7, with D perhaps being TRBD1 or TRBD2 (6 bases each). V was cut by 1 base and J by 3 bases, with 10 bases left in between. CDR1 and CDR2 from the germline V gene are SGHTA and FQGNSA. The CDR3 covers 14 residues. The CDR3 reads CASSLGGAGYEQYF. The CDR3 DNA sequence: TGTGCCAGCAGCTTAGGGGGGGCTGGCTACGAGCAGTACTTC.

Many counts were recorded for this clonotype. This chain links TRBV9 with TRBJ1-1; D perhaps matches TRBD1 (6 bases). This CDR3 contains 16 residues. The germline CDR1 and CDR2 sequences are SGDLS and YYNGEE. With 0 bases removed from V and 4 bases from J, the gap between germline ends came to 16 bases. The chain's CDR3 is CASSVARGGAPTEAFF. CDR3 nucleotide sequence: TGTGCCAGCAGCGTAGCCCGGGGGGGCGCCCCCACTGAAGCTTTCTTT.

There are many counts of this clonotype. The chain is built from TRBV19 and TRBJ1-5; D uncertain. The CDR3 consists of 15 residues. The V end was cut by 6 bases, the J end by 1 base, with 13 bases between. Germline CDR1 LNHDA, CDR2 SQIVND (reference sequence). The CDR3 region is CASRKSVGSNQPQHF. The CDR3 nucleotides read TGTGCCAGTAGGAAATCGGTTGGAAGCAATCAGCCCCAGCATTTT.

The chain has TRBV12-3 or TRBV12-4 and TRBJ1-1, with 7 bases identical to TRBD1. V lost 6 bases and J lost 0; bases outside the gene matches: 7. There are 15 residues in the CDR3. CDR3 nucleotides: TGTGCCAGCAGCCCCGATGGGACAGTGAACACTGAAGCTTTCTTT. Its translation is CASSPDGTVNTEAFF.

This clonotype was detected once. Germline is not matched at one junction end, which may reflect a read error. V usage is TRBV12-3 or TRBV12-4 and J usage is TRBJ1-1; no reliable D call. This CDR3 has 11 amino acids. CDR3 in amino acids: CATAGYTDAFF. The CDR3 region has the DNA TGTGCCACGGCTGGGTACACTGATGCTTTCTTT.

J is TRBJ2-2 and V is TRBV9, with 9 bases lining up with TRBD2. CDR1 and CDR2 (germline): SGDLS, YYNGEE. The J segment lost 4 bases and the V segment lost 5 bases, leaving 18 bases of the junction unmatched. The CDR3 extends over 19 amino acids. The CDR3 sequence: CASRGLSGGPNLGTGELFF. As DNA, the CDR3 is TGTGCCAGCAGGGGACTTAGCGGGGGCCCTAACTTGGGCACCGGGGAGCTGTTTTTT.

This clonotype was counted at least ten times. The rearrangement joins TRBV2 to TRBJ1-6; 7 nucleotides line up with TRBD1. There are 16 residues in the CDR3. Germline V gene lookup returns CDR1 SNHLY and CDR2 FYNNEI. Trimming took 4 bases from V and 3 from J; bases not matched to a gene: 6. The CDR3 protein is CASSGGDRDYNSPLHF. The CDR3 DNA sequence: TGTGCCAGCAGTGGGGGGGACAGAGACTATAATTCACCCCTCCACTTT.

The chain employs TRBV5-1 and TRBJ1-5; D call uncertain. The germline gives CDR1 SGHRS, CDR2 YFSETQ. The CDR3 length is 14 residues. The ends were cut back, 4 bases at V and 10 bases at J, with 18 bases in the middle. CDR3 DNA sequence: TGCGCCAGCAGCACCGACGACCTGCGGGGTCCCCAGCATTTT. Translating gives CASSTDDLRGPQHF.

Regarding this clonotype: An end of the junction does not agree with germline; a read error may underlie this. J is TRBJ1-1 and V is TRBV5-6, with no clear D. Germline CDR1 SGHDT, CDR2 YYEEEE. CDR3 length: 12 amino acids. The CDR3 DNA sequence: TGTGTCAGCAGCTTAATGGGCCTGAAAGCTTTCTTT. This translates into CVSSLMGLKAFF.

This clonotype was picked up many times. The rearrangement joins TRBV2 to TRBJ2-5; D gene uncertain. V was trimmed by 7 bases and J by 1 base, leaving 10 bases between them. CDR3 length equals 13 residues. Germline V gene sequence: CDR1 SNHLY, CDR2 FYNNEI. As DNA, the CDR3 is TGTGCCAGCACTGGGCAGGTCCAAGAGACCCAGTACTTC. This gives the protein CASTGQVQETQYF.

This clonotype occurred many times. The V and J genes are TRBV24-1 and TRBJ1-2, with D unresolved. Germline V gene data show CDR1 as KGHDR and CDR2 as SFDVKD. There are 14 residues in the CDR3. V dropped 2 bases and J dropped 6 bases, with 12 bases sitting between them. In DNA, the CDR3 is TGTGCCACCAGTGATTCTGTGACCGTAGATGGCTACACCTTC. It yields the protein CATSDSVTVDGYTF.

This clonotype was recorded at least ten times. J is TRBJ1-3 and V is TRBV6-2 or TRBV6-3; 7 nucleotides match TRBD1. CDR3 length: 19 residues. V dropped 2 bases and J dropped 2; count of bases not matched to a gene: 15. Germline V CDR1 and CDR2: MNHEY, SVGEGT. Here the CDR3 reads CASSYLGKPQGRTGNTIYF. In DNA form, the CDR3 reads TGTGCCAGCAGTTACCTAGGAAAGCCACAGGGGAGAACTGGAAACACCATATATTTT.

The CDR3 protein is CASSLAEGTSSQHF. The CDR3 DNA is TGTGCCAGCAGTTTAGCGGAAGGAACCTCGTCCCAGCATTTT. This chain joins TRBV12-3 or TRBV12-4 and TRBJ1-5; D is unclear. The CDR3 sequence is 14 residues long. Trimming removed 0 bases from V and 11 bases from J, with 14 bases in between.

In its sample, this clonotype was seen many times. The chain links TRBV18 to TRBJ2-7; possible D gene TRBD1, 6 bases. CDR1 is KGHSH and CDR2 is LQKENI in the germline V gene. The CDR3 runs to 13 residues. The V end lost 8 bases, the J end lost 1 base, and 12 bases lay between the germline ends. CDR3 nucleotide sequence: TGTGCCAGCAGTCCAGGACAGTCCTACGAGCAGTACTTC. Translation gives CASSPGQSYEQYF.

This clonotype has a count of ten or more. V is TRBV5-1 and J is TRBJ2-2, with TRBD1 matching over 8 bases. Looked up from germline, CDR1 is SGHRS and CDR2 is YFSETQ. The CDR3 loop spans 18 amino acids. V shed 5 bases and J 4 bases; nucleotides not matched to a gene: 16. The CDR3 loop is CASRITPGQGVSTGELFF. CDR3 nucleotides: TGCGCCAGCAGAATTACCCCCGGACAGGGAGTGAGCACCGGGGAGCTGTTTTTT.

Ten or more counts support this clonotype. The chain is built from TRBV20-1 and TRBJ2-7; tentative D call: TRBD1 (6 bases). The CDR3 is made up of 13 amino acids. Trimming pared 0 bases from V and 4 bases from J, leaving 10 bases between. CDR1 and CDR2 from the germline V gene are DFQATT and SNEGSKA (reference sequence). CDR3 loop: CSARDIQGYEQYF. The CDR3 DNA sequence: TGCAGTGCTAGAGATATACAGGGATACGAGCAGTACTTC.